This T cell receptor beta chain derives from a study of cytomegalovirus exposure and HLA in healthy donors. Researchers ran the PCR with 60 Vbeta and 13 Jbeta primers. The assay was immunoSEQ multiplex PCR, and TCRdb's table has in-frame clones only and misses some. The table shows over 150,000 clones, with roughly 80% occurring only once. V gave up 0 bases and J gave up 3 bases; unmatched junction bases: 0. CDR3 length: 15 residues. CDR1 is SGHDT, CDR2 YYEEEE, per germline. Sequencing used PBMCs. The chain has TRBV5-6 and TRBJ1-4; 9 positions agree with TRBD1. The receptor was isolated from a young man in good health and CMV-seropositive. CDR3 loop: CASSLGTGANEKLFF. CDR3 coding DNA: TGTGCCAGCAGCTTGGGGACAGGGGCTAATGAAAAACTGTTTTTT.